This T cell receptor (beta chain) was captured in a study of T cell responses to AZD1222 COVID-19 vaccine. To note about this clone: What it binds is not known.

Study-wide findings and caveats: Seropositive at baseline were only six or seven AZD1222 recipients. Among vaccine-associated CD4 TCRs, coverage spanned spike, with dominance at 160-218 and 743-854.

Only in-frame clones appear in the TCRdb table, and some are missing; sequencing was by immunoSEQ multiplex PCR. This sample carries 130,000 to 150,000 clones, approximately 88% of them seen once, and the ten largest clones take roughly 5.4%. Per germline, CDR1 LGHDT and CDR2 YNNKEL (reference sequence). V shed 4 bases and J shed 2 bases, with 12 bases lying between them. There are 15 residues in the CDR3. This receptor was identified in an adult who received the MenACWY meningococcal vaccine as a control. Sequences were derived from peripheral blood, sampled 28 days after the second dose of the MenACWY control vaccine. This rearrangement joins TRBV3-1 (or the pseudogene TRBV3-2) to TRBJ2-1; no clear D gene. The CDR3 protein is CASSPPGGTYNEQFF. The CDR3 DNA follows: TGTGCCAGCAGCCCCCCTGGCGGAACCTACAATGAGCAGTTCTTC.